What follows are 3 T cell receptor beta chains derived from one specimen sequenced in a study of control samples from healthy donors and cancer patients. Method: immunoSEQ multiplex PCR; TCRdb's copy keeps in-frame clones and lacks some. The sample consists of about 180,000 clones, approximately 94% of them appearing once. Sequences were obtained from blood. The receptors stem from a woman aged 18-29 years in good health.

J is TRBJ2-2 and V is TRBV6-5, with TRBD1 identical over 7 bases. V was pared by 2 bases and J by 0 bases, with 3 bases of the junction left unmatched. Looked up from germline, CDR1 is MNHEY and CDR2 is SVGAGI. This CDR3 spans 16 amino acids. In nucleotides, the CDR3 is TGTGCCAGCAGTTACGGGGACAGTCCGAACACCGGGGAGCTGTTTTTT. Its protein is CASSYGDSPNTGELFF.

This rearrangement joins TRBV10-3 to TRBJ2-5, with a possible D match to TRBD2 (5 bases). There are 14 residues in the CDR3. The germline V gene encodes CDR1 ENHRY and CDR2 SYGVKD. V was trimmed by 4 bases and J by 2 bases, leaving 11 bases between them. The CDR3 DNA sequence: TGTGCCATCAGTGCCGGACTCTTTCAAGAGACCCAGTACTTC. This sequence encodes CAISAGLFQETQYF.

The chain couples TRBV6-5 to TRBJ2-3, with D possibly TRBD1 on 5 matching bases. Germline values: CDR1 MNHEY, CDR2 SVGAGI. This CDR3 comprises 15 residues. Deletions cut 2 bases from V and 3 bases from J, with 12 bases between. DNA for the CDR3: TGTGCCAGCAGTTACAAGTGGACACCTACAGATACGCAGTATTTT. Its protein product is CASSYKWTPTDTQYF.